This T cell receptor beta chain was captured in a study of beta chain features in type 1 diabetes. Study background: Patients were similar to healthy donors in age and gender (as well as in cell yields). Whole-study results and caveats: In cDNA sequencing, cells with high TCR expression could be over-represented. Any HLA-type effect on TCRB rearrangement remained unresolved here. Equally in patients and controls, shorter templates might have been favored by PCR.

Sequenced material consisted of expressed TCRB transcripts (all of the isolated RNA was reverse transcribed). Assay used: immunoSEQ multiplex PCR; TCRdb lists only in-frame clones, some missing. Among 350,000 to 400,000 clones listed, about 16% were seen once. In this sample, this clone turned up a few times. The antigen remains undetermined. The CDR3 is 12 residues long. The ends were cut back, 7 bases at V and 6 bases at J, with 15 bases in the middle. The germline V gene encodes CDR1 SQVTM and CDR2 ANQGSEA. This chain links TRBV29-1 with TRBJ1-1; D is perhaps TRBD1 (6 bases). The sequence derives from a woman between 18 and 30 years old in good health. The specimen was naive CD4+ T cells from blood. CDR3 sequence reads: CSAAGQLAEAFF. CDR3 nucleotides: TGCAGCGCAGCAGGACAGCTCGCTGAAGCTTTCTTT.